This T cell receptor (beta chain) emerged from a study of technical replicates of blood from several donors. The method was immunoSEQ multiplex PCR; TCRdb's version includes in-frame clones alone and lacks a portion of them. Counted here are some 77,000 clones, around nine tenths occurring once; the ten biggest clones make up 0.3% to 0.45%. Specimen: T cells isolated from PBMCs. This clonotype originated in a human donor in good health.

The CDR3 here is CASSQLSGRALYEQYF. CDR3 bases: TGCGCCAGCAGCCAGCTTAGCGGGAGAGCCCTCTACGAGCAGTACTTC. The gene calls are TRBV4-1 and TRBJ2-7; 9 nucleotides match TRBD2. V was clipped by 3 bases and J by 3 bases; unmatched bases: 9. The germline gives CDR1 MGHRA, CDR2 YSYEKL. The CDR3 sequence is 16 residues long.